This TCR beta chain originates from a study of PD-1 blockade in mismatch repair-deficient tumors. The assay was immunoSEQ multiplex PCR, and TCRdb's table has in-frame clones only and misses some. The sample includes about 14,000 clones, 80% to 90% of them seen just once. The length of the CDR3 is 15 residues. Trimming cost V 1 base and J 7 bases; bases outside gene matches: 6. The germline V gene has CDR1 SGHVS and CDR2 FQNEAQ. With respect to this clone: Antigen: not known.

Indicated time point: approximately ten-day in vitro stimulation with candidate neoantigen peptide 4. The source of this sequence is an adult with mismatch repair-deficient cancer. The V call is TRBV7-8, the J call TRBJ2-1; 8 bases match TRBD2. The sequencing used cells cultured in vitro, collected from a patient treated with pembrolizumab. The CDR3: CASSLVLAGTNEQFF. The DNA for the CDR3 is TGTGCCAGCAGCTTAGTGTTAGCGGGGACGAATGAGCAGTTCTTC.